This is a list of T cell receptor beta chains from one sample in a study of T cells expressing NK-cell markers. TCRdb reprocessed the 5' RACE reads and reports one entry per CDR3 protein, with no DNA. The sample holds 500,000 to 700,000 distinct CDR3 sequences. Sequenced material: blood T cells: a sorted CD56 or NKG2C T cell subset, CD4+ or CD8+ T cells, or bulk PBMC T cells (not recorded which). The receptors shown here come from a man aged 18 to 29 in good health. The CDR3 runs from the conserved cysteine through the conserved F or W.

v_gene,j_gene,CDR3aa
TRBV5-1,TRBJ2-1,CASWEAGEHNEQFF
TRBV6-5,TRBJ2-3,CASSSGQRWLGDTQYF
TRBV3-1,TRBJ1-1,CASSPSLGQGLGNTEAFF
TRBV20-1,TRBJ2-3,CSARDRLAGYTDTQYF
TRBV20-1,TRBJ1-2,CSARGEQGSVFGYTF
TRBV5-5,TRBJ2-5,CASSLWGEETQYF
TRBV6-1,TRBJ1-6,CASSAQGVGLNSPLHF
TRBV7-8,TRBJ2-1,CASSLGSLAVYNEQFF
TRBV7-8,TRBJ1-2,CASSVREIKTVGYTF
TRBV7-6,TRBJ2-1,CASSLVLAGAVDEQFF
TRBV29-1,TRBJ1-2,CSVAGRQGIGYTF
TRBV10-3,TRBJ2-1,CAISTQGGISYNEQFF
TRBV7-2,TRBJ2-7,CASSSLSYEQYF
TRBV6-1,TRBJ2-2,CASSDLGTENTGELFF
TRBV5-1,TRBJ2-1,CASSLAPGTSVYEQFF
TRBV4-2,TRBJ1-3,CASRGRGNTIYF
TRBV20-1,TRBJ2-5,CSAFGLAGGGFQETQYF
TRBV14,TRBJ2-2,CASSQTGSTGELFF
TRBV4-2,TRBJ2-4,CASSPGAAHIQYF
TRBV27,TRBJ2-1,CASSLSRLANEQFF
TRBV6-2/TRBV6-3,TRBJ2-3,CASSYLREREDGTDTQYF
TRBV20-1,TRBJ2-5,CSGGGTEKETQYF
TRBV3-1,TRBJ2-3,CASSRDPLAGGSTDTQYF
TRBV7-8,TRBJ2-3,CASSFSQGRVADTQYF
TRBV11-1,TRBJ2-5,CASSLAPGLAGPGLETQYF
TRBV4-3,TRBJ2-7,CASSQNDRVGEQYF
TRBV4-3,TRBJ2-2,CASSQGAVSGRNTGELFF
TRBV6-5,TRBJ2-1,CASSYGLLPSGEQFF
TRBV6-1,TRBJ2-2,CASRTRDRGPGELFF
TRBV10-3,TRBJ2-2,CAISEVAEALTGELFF
TRBV20-1,TRBJ2-1,CSARDILAGGWVSDEQFF
TRBV4-3,TRBJ2-7,CASSQDPKTGSYEQYF
TRBV25-1,TRBJ2-1,CASTPGRDRGHNEQFF
TRBV6-6,TRBJ1-2,CASSSGSPGYTF
TRBV7-2,TRBJ2-1,CASSLSPGLAGESSYNEQFF
TRBV4-3,TRBJ1-6,CASSQDTGTGRSPLHF
TRBV29-1,TRBJ1-2,CSVSGARGYTF
TRBV6-5,TRBJ2-6,CASSYAQGMGSGANVLTF
TRBV6-5,TRBJ2-5,CASSYRPSRETQYF
TRBV9,TRBJ1-5,CASSVDWGKSNQPQHF
TRBV6-1,TRBJ1-6,CASSGLEYNSPLHF
TRBV20-1,TRBJ2-1,CSARATGLLGGEQFF
TRBV10-2,TRBJ2-2,CASRAEAGELFF
TRBV25-1,TRBJ2-1,CASSTASGRPYNEQFF
TRBV5-1,TRBJ2-1,CASSALQGDPYNEQFF
TRBV4-3,TRBJ2-1,CASSRKTSGRSDEQFF
TRBV20-1,TRBJ2-3,CSARSLGGSGRVRDTQYF
TRBV28,TRBJ2-3,CASSDDPTGTQYF
TRBV12-3/TRBV12-4,TRBJ2-1,CASSSRLAGGTNEQFF
TRBV4-1,TRBJ1-2,CASSQEDRAGGYTF
TRBV5-1,TRBJ1-2,CASRVGQGDYGYTF
TRBV6-4,TRBJ2-3,CASSDPSGDQDTQYF
TRBV6-5,TRBJ1-1,CASSYSSGRANTEAFF
TRBV29-1,TRBJ2-7,CSVHSGGTYEQYF